The rows below give T cell receptor beta chains drawn from one sample of a study of tumor and adjacent non-tumor tissue in lung cancer. TCRdb ran MiXCR on the multiplex PCR reads and lists one entry per CDR3 protein. Of more than 45,000 distinct CDR3 sequences listed, around 60% are singletons. The sample consisted of distant non-tumor lung tissue. Every receptor here comes from an older woman with non-small cell lung cancer. Both conserved end residues are part of each CDR3. The D gene is left open where the match is weak. Where a row states a size, it is once, few, many or the class of an expanded clone; other rows omit it.

V gene	CDR3 length	D gene	J gene	clone size	CDR3 protein	CDR3 DNA
TRBV10-3	18	-	TRBJ1-6	-	CAINESDRPSSYNSPLHF	TGTGCCATCAATGAGTCGGACAGACCGAGCTCCTATAATTCACCCCTCCACTTT
TRBV24-1	15	-	TRBJ2-1	-	CSTSDAGIIKNEQFF	TGTTCCACCAGTGATGCCGGGATCATTAAGAATGAGCAGTTCTTC
TRBV20-1	20	TRBD2	TRBJ2-3	-	CSARERQEDSTSGSTDTQYF	TGCAGTGCTAGAGAGAGGCAGGAGGATTCCACTAGCGGGAGCACAGATACGCAGTATTTT
TRBV29-1	15	TRBD2	TRBJ2-3	medium-sized	CSVIELAGFTDTQYF	TGCAGCGTTATAGAGTTAGCGGGATTCACAGATACGCAGTATTTT
TRBV21-1	19	-	TRBJ2-1	-	CASSKFERASGRRNNDQFF	TGTGCCAGCAGTAAATTTGAAAGGGCTAGCGGGAGAAGAAACAATGATCAGTTCTTC
TRBV4-2	16	-	TRBJ2-2	-	CTSSQDWATNTWGLFF	TGTACCAGCAGCCAAGATTGGGCCACGAACACCTGGGGGCTGTTTTTT
TRBV4-1	15	TRBD1	TRBJ1-1	once	CTSGQDRGRLIEAFF	TGCACCAGCGGCCAAGACAGGGGACGGTTGATTGAAGCTTTCTTT
TRBV12-3/TRBV12-4	16	-	TRBJ1-3	many	CASRGVGTSSGNTIYF	TGTGCCAGCAGGGGAGTCGGAACTAGCTCTGGAAACACCATATATTTT
TRBV5-1	13	-	TRBJ2-3	many	CASSLGSSDTQYF	TGCGCCAGCAGCTTGGGATCCTCAGATACGCAGTATTTT
TRBV10-1	14	-	TRBJ2-2	many	CASSESSYGGELFF	TGCGCCAGCAGTGAATCCTCTTACGGCGGGGAGCTGTTTTTT
TRBV6-1	14	TRBD1	TRBJ2-1	-	CASSKTGVNDEQFF	TGTGCCAGCAGTAAGACAGGGGTGAACGACGAGCAGTTCTTC
TRBV5-1	15	TRBD2	TRBJ2-7	-	CASSTHGGRRYEQYF	TGCGCCAGCAGCACGCACGGCGGGAGAAGATACGAGCAGTACTTC
TRBV30	13	-	TRBJ1-2	-	CAWSVSRGGGYAF	TGTGCCTGGAGTGTAAGCAGGGGCGGAGGCTACGCCTTC